This T cell receptor beta chain was recovered during a study of T-cell reconstitution after alpha-beta-depleted transplantation in children (dated by TCRdb to 2016 to 2018). As for the study more broadly: T-cell immune reconstitution after TCRalphabeta/CD19-depleted allogeneic hematopoietic cell transplantation in children was quantitatively tracked in the study by means of TCR repertoire profiling.

The library was obtained by PCR. TCRdb records Illumina HiSeq 2500 as the sequencer. TCR library preparation used molecular barcoding, with unique molecular identifiers applied to normalize quantification of the TCRbeta repertoire. In-frame beta chains were kept once TCRdb had trimmed the public reads at Q25 with fastp and called clones with MiXCR. Entries that share a CDR3 protein sequence are merged under the most common genes and DNA. This sample holds approximately 110,000 distinct CDR3 sequences; approximately 10% were observed only once. In total, the top ten clones hold about 34% of the sample. This clonotype was picked up many times. What this receptor recognizes is not known. No quality values exist for individual bases; no much larger clone is one base distant. The treatment or condition label here, explained by the study, means: allogeneic hematopoietic cell transplantation with graft depleted of TCRalphabeta T cells and CD19 B cells. The transplant recipients were children given TCRalphabeta/CD19-depleted allogeneic hematopoietic cell grafts.

V drops 5 bases and J drops 2 bases, leaving 11 bases in between. The germline V gene (reference sequence) sets CDR1 to DFQATT and CDR2 to SNEGSKA. From cysteine to phenylalanine, the CDR3 is 13 amino acids long. The DNA shown is the 39-base CDR3, in frame from base 1. The full study reports these points: Over the following months the frequencies of hyperexpanded clones went down, and after one year T-cell counts and TCRbeta diversity were mostly credited to newly produced T cells. About two months after transplant, the apparently early recovery of alphabetaT-cell counts reportedly depended on just several hundred clones that had expanded rapidly and came from non-depleted graft cells. In some patients, the high TCRbeta diversity seen at day 60 was put down to recipient T cells and intrathymic progenitors that had survived conditioning.

This specimen consisted of PBMCs, obtained before TCRalphabeta/CD19-depleted stem cell transplant. The V and J genes are TRBV20-1 and TRBJ2-3, with the D gene too uncertain to name. The clonotype was recovered from a boy aged 2 to 10 with acute lymphoblastic leukemia, due to receive a stem cell transplant. The CDR3 sequence is CSAAGITTDTQYF. The sequence in DNA is TGCAGTGCTGCTGGGATCACCACAGATACGCAGTATTTT.